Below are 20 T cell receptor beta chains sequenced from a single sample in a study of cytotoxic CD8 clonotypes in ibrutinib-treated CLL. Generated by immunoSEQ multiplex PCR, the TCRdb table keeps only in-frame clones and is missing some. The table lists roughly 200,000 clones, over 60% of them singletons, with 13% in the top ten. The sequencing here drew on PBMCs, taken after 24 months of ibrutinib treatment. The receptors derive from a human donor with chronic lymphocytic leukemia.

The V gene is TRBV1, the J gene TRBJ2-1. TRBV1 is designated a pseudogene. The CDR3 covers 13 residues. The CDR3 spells CTSSHLRLHEQFF. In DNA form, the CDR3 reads TGCACCAGCAGCCATCTAAGGTTGCATGAGCAGTTCTTC.

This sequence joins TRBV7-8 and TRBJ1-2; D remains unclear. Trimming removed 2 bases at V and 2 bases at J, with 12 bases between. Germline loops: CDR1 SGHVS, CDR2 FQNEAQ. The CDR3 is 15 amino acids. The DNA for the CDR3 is TGTGCCAGCAGCTTAATGCCAGGCGCAAACTATGGCTACACCTTC. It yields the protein CASSLMPGANYGYTF.

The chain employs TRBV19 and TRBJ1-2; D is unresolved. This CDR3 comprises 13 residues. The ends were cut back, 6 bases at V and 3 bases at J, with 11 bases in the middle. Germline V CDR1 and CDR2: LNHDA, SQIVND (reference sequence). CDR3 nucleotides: TGTGCCAGTAGGGACGGATTGGACTATGGCTACACCTTC. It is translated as CASRDGLDYGYTF.

CDR3: CASSLSSNTEAFF. DNA for the CDR3: TGTGCCAGCAGCCTATCATCGAACACTGAAGCTTTCTTT. The J gene is TRBJ1-1, the V gene TRBV11-3; D gene ambiguous. The V gene's germline CDR1 is SGHNT and CDR2 YENEEA. V shed 5 bases and J shed 1 base, with 8 bases lying between them. The CDR3 sequence is 13 residues long.

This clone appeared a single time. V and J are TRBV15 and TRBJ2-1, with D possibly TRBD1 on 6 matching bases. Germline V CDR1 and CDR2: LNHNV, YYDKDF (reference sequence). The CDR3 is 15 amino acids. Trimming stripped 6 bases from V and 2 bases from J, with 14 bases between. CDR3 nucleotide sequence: TGTGCCACCAGGGGATCGGGACAAACCTACAATGAGCAGTTCTTC. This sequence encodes CATRGSGQTYNEQFF.

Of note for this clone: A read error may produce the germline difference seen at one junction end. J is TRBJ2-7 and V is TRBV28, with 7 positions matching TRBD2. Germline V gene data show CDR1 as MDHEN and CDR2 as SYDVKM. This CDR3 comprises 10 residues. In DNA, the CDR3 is TGCAGGGAGGGAACCTACGAGCAGTACTTC. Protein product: CREGTYEQYF.

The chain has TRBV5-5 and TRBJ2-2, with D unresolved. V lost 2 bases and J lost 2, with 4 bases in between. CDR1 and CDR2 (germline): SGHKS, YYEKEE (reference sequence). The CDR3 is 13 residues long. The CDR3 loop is CASSFGNTGELFF. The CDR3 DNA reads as TGTGCCAGCAGCTTTGGCAACACCGGGGAGCTGTTTTTT.

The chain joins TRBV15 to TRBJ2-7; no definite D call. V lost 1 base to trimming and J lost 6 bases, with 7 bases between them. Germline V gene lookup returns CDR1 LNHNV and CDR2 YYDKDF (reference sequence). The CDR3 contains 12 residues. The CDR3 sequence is CATSRAGREQYF. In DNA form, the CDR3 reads TGTGCCACCAGCAGAGCCGGGCGCGAGCAGTACTTC.

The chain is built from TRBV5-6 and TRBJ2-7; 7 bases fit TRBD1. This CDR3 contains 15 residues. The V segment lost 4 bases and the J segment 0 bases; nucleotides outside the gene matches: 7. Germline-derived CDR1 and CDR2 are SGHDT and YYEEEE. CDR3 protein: CASSLDRRSSYEQYF. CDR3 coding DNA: TGTGCCAGCAGCCTGGACAGGAGGAGCTCCTACGAGCAGTACTTC.

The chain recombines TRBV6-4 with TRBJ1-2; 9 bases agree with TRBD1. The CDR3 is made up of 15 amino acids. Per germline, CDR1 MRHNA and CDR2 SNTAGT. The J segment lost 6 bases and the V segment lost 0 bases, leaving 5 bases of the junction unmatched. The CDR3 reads CASSDSSRDRDGYTF. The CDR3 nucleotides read TGTGCCAGCAGTGACTCGTCCCGGGACAGGGATGGCTACACCTTC.

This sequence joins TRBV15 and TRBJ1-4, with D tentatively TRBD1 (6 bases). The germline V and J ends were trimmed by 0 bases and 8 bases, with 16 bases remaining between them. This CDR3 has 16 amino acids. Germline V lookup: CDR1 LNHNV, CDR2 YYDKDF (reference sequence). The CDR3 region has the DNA TGTGCCACCAGCAGAGATCTAAGCAGGGGAGGGGAAAAACTGTTTTTT. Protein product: CATSRDLSRGGEKLFF.

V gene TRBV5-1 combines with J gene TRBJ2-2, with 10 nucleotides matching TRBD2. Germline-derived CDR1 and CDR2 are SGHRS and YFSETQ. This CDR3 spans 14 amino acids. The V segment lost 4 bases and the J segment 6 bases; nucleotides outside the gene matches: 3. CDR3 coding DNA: TGCGCCAGCAGCCAACTAGCGGGGCCCGGGGAGCTGTTTTTT. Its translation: CASSQLAGPGELFF.

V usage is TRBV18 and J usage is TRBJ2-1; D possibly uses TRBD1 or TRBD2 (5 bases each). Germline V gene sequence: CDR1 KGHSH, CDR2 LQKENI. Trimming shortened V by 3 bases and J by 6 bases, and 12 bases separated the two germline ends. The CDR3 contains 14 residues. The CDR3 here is CASSPGTNVNEQFF. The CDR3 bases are TGTGCCAGCTCACCCGGGACGAATGTCAATGAGCAGTTCTTC.

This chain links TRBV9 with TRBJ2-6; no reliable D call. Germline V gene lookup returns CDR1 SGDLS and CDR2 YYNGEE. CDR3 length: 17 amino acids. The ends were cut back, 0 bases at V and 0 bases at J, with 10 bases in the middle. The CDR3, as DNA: TGTGCCAGCAGCGTAGCCTTAGTCAGCTCTGGGGCCAACGTCCTGACTTTC. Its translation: CASSVALVSSGANVLTF.

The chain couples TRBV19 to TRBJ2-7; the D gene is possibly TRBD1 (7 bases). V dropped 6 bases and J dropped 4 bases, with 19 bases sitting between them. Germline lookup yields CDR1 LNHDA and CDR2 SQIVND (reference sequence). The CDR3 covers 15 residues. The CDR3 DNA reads TGTGCCAGTAGCCCGACTGCTCAGGGGGGATACGAGCAGTACTTC. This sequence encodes CASSPTAQGGYEQYF.

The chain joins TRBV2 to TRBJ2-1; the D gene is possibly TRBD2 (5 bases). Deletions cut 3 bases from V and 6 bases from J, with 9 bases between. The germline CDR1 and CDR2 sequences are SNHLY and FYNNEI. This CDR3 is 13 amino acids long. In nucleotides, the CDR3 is TGTGCCAGCAGTGATGGGAGCGTCAATGAGCAGTTCTTC. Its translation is CASSDGSVNEQFF.

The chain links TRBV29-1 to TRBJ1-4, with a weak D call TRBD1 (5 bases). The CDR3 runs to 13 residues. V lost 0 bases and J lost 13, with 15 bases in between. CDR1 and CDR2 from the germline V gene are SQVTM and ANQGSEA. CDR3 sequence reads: CSVEEGDVGTLFF. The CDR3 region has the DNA TGCAGCGTTGAAGAGGGCGATGTAGGGACACTGTTTTTT.

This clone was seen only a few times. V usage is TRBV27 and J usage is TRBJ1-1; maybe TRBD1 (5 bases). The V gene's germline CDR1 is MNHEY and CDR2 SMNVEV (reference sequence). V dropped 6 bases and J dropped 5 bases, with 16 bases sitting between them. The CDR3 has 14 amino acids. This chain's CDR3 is CASRFGGARTEAFF. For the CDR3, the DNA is TGTGCCAGCAGATTTGGAGGGGCTAGGACTGAAGCTTTCTTT.

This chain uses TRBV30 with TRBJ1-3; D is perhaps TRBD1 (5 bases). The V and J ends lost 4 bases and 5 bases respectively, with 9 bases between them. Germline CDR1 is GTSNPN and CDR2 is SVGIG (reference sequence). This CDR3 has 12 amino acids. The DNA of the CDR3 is TGTGCCTGGACCGGGGACCGAAACACCATATATTTT. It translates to CAWTGDRNTIYF.

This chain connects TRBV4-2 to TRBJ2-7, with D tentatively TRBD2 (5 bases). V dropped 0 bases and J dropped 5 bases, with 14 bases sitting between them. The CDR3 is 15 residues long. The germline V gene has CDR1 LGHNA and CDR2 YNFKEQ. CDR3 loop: CASSQERFREHEQYF. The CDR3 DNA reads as TGTGCCAGCAGCCAAGAACGTTTTCGGGAACACGAGCAGTACTTC.